These 14 T cell receptor beta chains were sequenced from one sample in a study of control samples from healthy donors and cancer patients. Produced via immunoSEQ multiplex PCR; TCRdb's table is partial and in-frame only. The profile covers 75,000 to 100,000 clones, with around 82% appearing a single time and roughly 2% taken by the ten largest. Sequenced material: blood. Every receptor here comes from a man in his sixties in good health.

The chain couples TRBV23-1 to TRBJ1-2; D not certain. TRBV23-1 is assigned to the ORF class and has an uncertain function. V was cut by 2 bases and J by 4 bases, with 23 bases left in between. This CDR3 is built from 18 residues. The DNA for the CDR3 is TGCGCCAGCAGTCAAAGTCAGTCGTCCTCAGAAACTTTCTATGGCTACACCTTC. Its protein product is CASSQSQSSSETFYGYTF.

V usage is TRBV2 and J usage is TRBJ2-1; the D gene is possibly TRBD1 (5 bases). The CDR3 contains 14 residues. V shed 6 bases and J shed 2 bases, with 11 bases lying between them. Germline V CDR1 and CDR2: SNHLY, FYNNEI. The CDR3 DNA is TGTGCCAGCAGACATCGACAGACCTACAATGAGCAGTTCTTC. Its protein product is CASRHRQTYNEQFF.

The chain employs TRBV2 and TRBJ1-4; 10 nucleotides line up with TRBD1. The CDR3 sequence is 13 residues long. Trimming cost V 8 bases and J 7 bases; bases outside gene matches: 4. Germline V gene lookup returns CDR1 SNHLY and CDR2 FYNNEI. The CDR3, as DNA: TGTGCCAGCCACGACAGGGGGCTTGAAAAACTGTTTTTT. Translated: CASHDRGLEKLFF.

CDR3 amino acids: CASSQGDRGELFF. The DNA for the CDR3 is TGTGCCAGCAGCCAAGGGGACAGGGGGGAGCTGTTTTTT. This chain connects TRBV3-1 (or the pseudogene TRBV3-2) to TRBJ2-2, with TRBD1 matching 8 bases. The CDR3 is 13 residues long. V trimming: 1 base; J trimming: 8 bases; junction bases outside the gene matches: 0. Per the germline V gene, CDR1 is LGHDT and CDR2 is YNNKEL (reference sequence).

This clone was observed a handful of times. The rearrangement joins TRBV6-6 to TRBJ2-7; D ambiguous. The CDR3 is 13 amino acids. Deletions cut 1 base from V and 2 bases from J, with 6 bases between. Germline values: CDR1 MNHNY, CDR2 SVGAGI (reference sequence). The CDR3 spells CASSYYSTYEQYF. The CDR3 DNA reads TGTGCCAGCAGTTACTACAGTACCTACGAGCAGTACTTC.

V is TRBV3-1 (or the pseudogene TRBV3-2) and J is TRBJ2-1; 9 positions agree with TRBD2. The CDR3 runs to 14 residues. V gave up 7 bases and J gave up 6 bases; unmatched junction bases: 7. Germline CDR1 and CDR2: LGHDT and YNNKEL (reference sequence). CDR3 region: CASNPSGEGNEQFF. The DNA of the CDR3 is TGTGCCAGCAACCCTAGCGGGGAGGGCAATGAGCAGTTCTTC.

V and J are TRBV7-9 and TRBJ2-5, with D possibly matching TRBD1 (5 bases). The ends were cut back, 5 bases at V and 4 bases at J, with 23 bases in the middle. Per germline, CDR1 SEHNR and CDR2 FQNEAQ (reference sequence). The CDR3 loop spans 17 amino acids. CDR3 DNA: TGTGCCAGCAGCCATTTGATGGGGCTGAAAAGTGGAGAGACCCAGTACTTC. Translating gives CASSHLMGLKSGETQYF.

The rearrangement links TRBV7-9 to TRBJ2-2, with 11 bases matching TRBD1. The CDR3 has 17 amino acids. Unmatched junction bases numbered 13, after V lost 5 bases and J lost 8 bases. Germline loops: CDR1 SEHNR, CDR2 FQNEAQ (reference sequence). The CDR3: CASSTTPGQGARGELFF. The CDR3 nucleotides read TGTGCCAGCAGCACTACCCCCGGACAGGGGGCGAGGGGGGAGCTGTTTTTT.

The genes are TRBV6-5 and TRBJ1-1; D remains unclear. Between the trimmed V and J ends, which lost 4 bases and 8 bases, there was a span of 14 bases. The CDR3 spans 13 residues. Germline CDR1 reads MNHEY; CDR2 reads SVGAGI. The CDR3 sequence: CASSWSRRQEAFF. The CDR3 coding sequence is TGTGCCAGCAGTTGGTCCCGTCGCCAGGAAGCTTTCTTT.

The chain carries TRBV19 and TRBJ2-2; the D call may be TRBD1 or TRBD2 (7 bases each). With 5 bases removed from V and 4 bases from J, the gap between germline ends came to 17 bases. The CDR3 contains 16 residues. From germline, CDR1 is LNHDA and CDR2 SQIVND (reference sequence). This chain's CDR3 is CASSPRQGGITGELFF. CDR3 DNA sequence: TGTGCCAGTAGTCCCCGCCAGGGGGGGATCACCGGGGAGCTGTTTTTT.

V usage is TRBV4-2 and J usage is TRBJ1-5, with D possibly TRBD1 on 5 matching bases. V gave up 0 bases and J gave up 6 bases, with 9 bases separating them. Germline loops: CDR1 LGHNA, CDR2 YNFKEQ. The CDR3 has 14 residues. CDR3 sequence: CASSQDRGRQPQHF. The CDR3 coding sequence is TGTGCCAGCAGCCAAGATAGGGGTCGTCAGCCCCAGCATTTT.

The chain combines TRBV6-5 with TRBJ1-2, with 7 bases lining up with TRBD1. The CDR3 is 14 amino acids. Losses at the gene ends were 4 bases for V and 5 bases for J; bases not matched to a gene: 7. Germline loops: CDR1 MNHEY, CDR2 SVGAGI. The chain's CDR3 is CASSSDRAGYGYTF. CDR3 nucleotide sequence: TGTGCCAGCAGTTCCGACAGGGCGGGTTATGGCTACACCTTC.

This chain uses TRBV2 with TRBJ2-3; D perhaps matches TRBD2 (6 bases). The germline gives CDR1 SNHLY, CDR2 FYNNEI. V dropped 4 bases and J dropped 1 base, with 12 bases sitting between them. The CDR3 extends over 15 amino acids. Written as DNA, the CDR3 is TGTGCCAGCAGTGGGGACTGGGAGCGCACAGATACGCAGTATTTT. Translating it yields CASSGDWERTDTQYF. The whole variable domain, filled in from reference TRBV2 and TRBJ2-3, reads EPEVTQTPSHQVTQMGQEVILRCVPISNHLYFYWYRQILGQKVEFLVSFYNNEISEKSEIFDDQFSVERPDGSNFTLKIRSTKLEDSAMYFCASSGDWERTDTQYFGPGTRLTVL.

A few counts support this clone. The chain has TRBV19 and TRBJ2-7; tentatively, D is TRBD1 (5 bases). V was trimmed by 5 bases and J by 4 bases, leaving 15 bases between them. The V gene's germline CDR1 is LNHDA and CDR2 SQIVND (reference sequence). CDR3 length: 14 residues. The CDR3, as DNA: TGTGCCAGTAGTCCGGAGTTGGGGCCGTACGAGCAGTACTTC. Translated, it gives CASSPELGPYEQYF.